Listed below are T cell receptor beta chains from one sample, sequenced in a study of shared clonotypes between healthy human individuals. The data were produced by immunoSEQ multiplex PCR, yet TCRdb's version contains in-frame clones alone and is incomplete. The sample has 2 million to 2.5 million clones; 90% to 96% are singletons. Material for sequencing was naive CD4+ T cells sorted from blood. All receptors come from a man between 18 and 35 years old in good health. CDR3s include the opening cysteine and the closing phenylalanine or tryptophan. The D gene is left open where the match is weak. Some rows have no size entry. The others give once, few or many, or a class for an expanded clone.

v_gene	d_gene	abundance	j_gene	CDR3nt	CDR3aa
TRBV4-2	TRBD2	.	TRBJ2-1	TGTGCCAGCAGCCAAGAATATAGCGGGAAGTACAATGAGCAGTTCTTC	CASSQEYSGKYNEQFF
TRBV5-1	TRBD2	.	TRBJ2-2	TGCGCCAGCAGCTTGCCGGGGACTAGCGCCGGGGAGCTGTTTTTT	CASSLPGTSAGELFF
TRBV6-1	TRBD1	.	TRBJ1-4	TGTGCCAGCAGTGAAGCGCTAGGACAGGGCGGGGAAAAACTGTTTTTT	CASSEALGQGGEKLFF
TRBV6-6	.	.	TRBJ1-2	TGTGCCAGCAGTTACTCGTTAGGGGTGAATGGCTACACCTTC	CASSYSLGVNGYTF
TRBV30	.	.	TRBJ1-6	TGTGCCTGGAGTGTAGGACAGAATTCACCCCTCCACTTT	CAWSVGQNSPLHF
TRBV18	.	once	TRBJ2-3	TGTGCCAGCTCACCCGATCAGACTAGCACAGATACGCAGTATTTT	CASSPDQTSTDTQYF
TRBV5-4	TRBD2	once	TRBJ2-3	TGTGCCAGCAGCAGGACTAGCGGGGGGACAGATACGCAGTATTTT	CASSRTSGGTDTQYF
TRBV6-5	TRBD1	.	TRBJ1-4	TGTGCCAGCAGAAGAACAGGGGGCGCGAATGAAAAACTGTTTTTT	CASRRTGGANEKLFF
TRBV5-6	TRBD1	.	TRBJ2-1	TGTGCCAGCCGGACAGGCGGCCGGGGCAATGAGCAGTTCTTC	CASRTGGRGNEQFF
TRBV9	.	.	TRBJ2-2	TGTGCCAGCAGCGTAGACGCAGGAAACACCGGGGAGCTGTTTTTT	CASSVDAGNTGELFF
TRBV7-9	.	.	TRBJ2-7	TGTGCCAGCAGCTTACGGACACTCTCCTACGAGCAGTACTTC	CASSLRTLSYEQYF
TRBV4-1	.	.	TRBJ2-7	TGCGCCAGCAGCCAAGAAGAGCTCGAGGTGGCCCACCCCTACGAGCAGTACTTC	CASSQEELEVAHPYEQYF
TRBV9	TRBD1	once	TRBJ1-2	TGTGCCAGCAGCGGGGACAGGGGACATAGGGAAGTTTACTATGGCTACACCTTC	CASSGDRGHREVYYGYTF
TRBV7-2	.	.	TRBJ2-5	TGTGCCAGCAGTCAACGTGGGTGGGCCCGAACGGCAGAGACCCAGTACTTC	CASSQRGWARTAETQYF
TRBV9	TRBD2	.	TRBJ2-3	TGTGCCAGCAGCGTAGGGGGCAACCTAGCGGGAAGATCAGATACGCAGTATTTT	CASSVGGNLAGRSDTQYF
TRBV9	TRBD2	.	TRBJ2-2	TGTGCCAGCAGCTCGAGCGGGGGGAACACCGGGGAGCTGTTTTTT	CASSSSGGNTGELFF
TRBV30	.	.	TRBJ2-5	TGTGCCTGGAGTGTTGCGAAAGAGACCCAGTACTTC	CAWSVAKETQYF
TRBV11-3	.	.	TRBJ1-6	TGTGCCAGCAGCTTAGTGGACTCTGATTCACCCCTCCACTTT	CASSLVDSDSPLHF
TRBV4-2	TRBD1	few	TRBJ1-4	TGTGCCAGCAGCCAAGAGCGTGGGACAGGAAAACTGTTTTTT	CASSQERGTGKLFF
TRBV30	TRBD1	.	TRBJ1-1	TGTGCCTGGAGTGTTCAGGGGGGTAAACCTGAAGCTTTCTTT	CAWSVQGGKPEAFF
TRBV7-2	.	.	TRBJ1-1	TGTGCCAGCAGCTTACAGGGAGGAGGCACTGAAGCTTTCTTT	CASSLQGGGTEAFF
TRBV7-9	.	.	TRBJ2-1	TGTGCCAGCAGCCCCGGGCCCCACTGGGGGCAGTTCTTC	CASSPGPHWGQFF
TRBV6-6	.	.	TRBJ1-5	TGTGCCAGCAGTTACTCGAGTGCAGACACAACGCCCCAGCATTTT	CASSYSSADTTPQHF
TRBV11-2	.	.	TRBJ2-5	TGTGCCAGCAGCTTAGGTTCAGGGCAAGAGACCCAGTACTTC	CASSLGSGQETQYF
TRBV30	TRBD1	.	TRBJ2-2	TGTGCCTGGAGTCGGGGACAGGGTGTCACCGGGGAGCTGTTTTTT	CAWSRGQGVTGELFF
TRBV6-1	.	once	TRBJ2-5	TGTGCCAGCAGTGAGTCCCAGCAAGAGACCCAGTACTTC	CASSESQQETQYF
TRBV10-1	TRBD2	.	TRBJ2-1	TGCGCCAGCAGTGCCGGGACTAGTTACAATGAGCAGTTCTTC	CASSAGTSYNEQFF
TRBV19	.	.	TRBJ2-4	TGTGCCAGTAGTATACCCTTAGCCAAAAACATTCAGTACTTC	CASSIPLAKNIQYF
TRBV11-2	TRBD1	.	TRBJ2-5	TGTGCCAGCAGGGGACAGGCCGGCGAGACCCAGTACTTC	CASRGQAGETQYF
TRBV5-6	.	.	TRBJ1-6	TGTGCCAGCAGCTTGCGCCAGGGCCTTAATTCACCCCTCCACTTT	CASSLRQGLNSPLHF
TRBV27	.	.	TRBJ2-2	TGTGCCAGCAGTGGCGGGGAGCTGTTTTTT	CASSGGELFF
TRBV5-1	.	few	TRBJ1-5	TGCGCCAGCAGCTTGGGCGATTCTCAGCCCCAGCATTTT	CASSLGDSQPQHF
TRBV20-1	.	.	TRBJ2-5	TGCAGTGCGATAGGTACGGAGACCCAGTACTTC	CSAIGTETQYF
TRBV7-2	.	.	TRBJ2-3	TGTGCCAGCAGCTTCAGGACAGGCACAGATACGCAGTATTTT	CASSFRTGTDTQYF
TRBV28	.	.	TRBJ1-4	TGTGCCAGCAGTTTAGGCGGGACCAATGAAAAACTGTTTTTT	CASSLGGTNEKLFF
TRBV27	.	.	TRBJ1-2	TGTGCCAGCAGTTTAACACAAAACTATGGCTACACCTTC	CASSLTQNYGYTF
TRBV25-1	TRBD1	.	TRBJ2-7	TGTGCCAGCAGTGCAACGGGACAGGGGCGTTACGAGCAGTACTTC	CASSATGQGRYEQYF
TRBV11-2	.	.	TRBJ2-1	TGTGCCAGCAGCTTAGAGGGCAGGGAGCAGTTCTTC	CASSLEGREQFF
TRBV5-1	.	.	TRBJ2-1	TGCGCCAGCAGCTTGCCCGAAGCGGACTACAATGAGCAGTTCTTC	CASSLPEADYNEQFF
TRBV7-2	.	.	TRBJ2-7	TGTGCCAGCAGCTTAGTCCTTACATCCTACGAGCAGTACTTC	CASSLVLTSYEQYF
TRBV5-5	.	.	TRBJ2-1	TGTGCCAGCAGCTTTGAGGCGAGCTCCTACAATGAGCAGTTCTTC	CASSFEASSYNEQFF
TRBV28	.	.	TRBJ1-2	TGTGCCAGCAGTTTGGGCAGCCACTATGGCTACACCTTC	CASSLGSHYGYTF
TRBV7-2	TRBD2	.	TRBJ2-1	TGTGCCAGCAGCTTAGCGGGAGGGCCGTTCAATGAGCAGTTCTTC	CASSLAGGPFNEQFF
TRBV6-5	.	.	TRBJ1-1	TGTGCCAGCAGTTACTCTTTAGGGTTGGGGGTCACTGAAGCTTTCTTT	CASSYSLGLGVTEAFF
TRBV30	TRBD1	.	TRBJ1-4	TGTGCCTGGAGTAGGGACAGGGGATTCTCAACTAATGAAAAACTGTTTTTT	CAWSRDRGFSTNEKLFF
TRBV7-3	.	.	TRBJ1-2	TGTGCCAGCAGCTTAAGAGGGGGGCAAGAGGGCTCCTATGGCTACACCTTC	CASSLRGGQEGSYGYTF
TRBV10-3	TRBD1	.	TRBJ1-1	TGTGCCATCAGTGAGGGGGGACAGTCTTACGCTTTCTTT	CAISEGGQSYAFF
TRBV2	TRBD1	.	TRBJ1-1	TGTGCCAGCTTTAGACAGGGTCCGAACACTGAAGCTTTCTTT	CASFRQGPNTEAFF
TRBV7-2	.	.	TRBJ1-2	TGTGCCAGCAGCCCGGGGCCGAGCAACTATGGCTACACCTTC	CASSPGPSNYGYTF
TRBV5-1	.	.	TRBJ2-5	TGCGCCAGCAGCTCCATGCAAGAGACCCAGTACTTC	CASSSMQETQYF
TRBV11-2	.	.	TRBJ2-3	TGTGCCAGCAGCATAAAGCGGTCTAGCACAGATACGCAGTATTTT	CASSIKRSSTDTQYF
TRBV19	.	.	TRBJ2-3	TGTGCCAGTGCGACCGGGACGTCTTTCACAGATACGCAGTATTTT	CASATGTSFTDTQYF
TRBV11-2	.	.	TRBJ2-7	TGTGCCAGCAGCTTACAGCTATCCCTACATGAGCAGTACTTC	CASSLQLSLHEQYF